Following are 8 T cell receptor beta chains from one sample sequenced in a study of control samples from healthy donors and cancer patients. The method was immunoSEQ multiplex PCR; TCRdb's version includes in-frame clones alone and lacks a portion of them. This sample yields 100,000 or so clones, of which 82% are seen a single time; about 9.2% belongs to the top ten. The sequenced sample was blood. These receptors were obtained from a woman aged 55 to 70 in good health.

The table lists this clone with a count of one. The V call is TRBV6-5, the J call TRBJ2-5; TRBD2 aligns across 9 bases. The germline V gene has CDR1 MNHEY and CDR2 SVGAGI. The CDR3 contains 15 residues. Unmatched junction bases numbered 6, after V lost 5 bases and J lost 2 bases. CDR3 coding DNA: TGTGCCAGCAGTAACTTAGCGGGGGAGCAAGAGACCCAGTACTTC. Translated, it gives CASSNLAGEQETQYF.

The J gene is TRBJ2-2, the V gene TRBV9; TRBD2 matches 13 bases. The CDR3 covers 21 residues. Unmatched junction bases numbered 18, after V lost 4 bases and J lost 3 bases. The germline gives CDR1 SGDLS, CDR2 YYNGEE. CDR3 in DNA: TGTGCCAGCAGCCTGCGGACTAGCGGGAGCTGGGGGACCAGAGACACCGGGGAGCTGTTTTTT. Protein product: CASSLRTSGSWGTRDTGELFF.

The genes are TRBV5-4 and TRBJ2-7, with TRBD2 matching over 9 bases. V shed 6 bases, J shed 3 bases, and the junction held 4 bases outside the gene matches. This CDR3 comprises 13 residues. Germline values: CDR1 SGHNT, CDR2 YYREEE (reference sequence). The CDR3 reads CASKKRGDYEQYF. The CDR3 DNA follows: TGTGCCAGCAAAAAGCGGGGGGACTACGAGCAGTACTTC.

In DNA form, the CDR3 reads TGTGCCAGCAGCATACGCCAACAGGGGAATGGCTACACCTTC. Protein product: CASSIRQQGNGYTF. The rearrangement links TRBV7-8 to TRBJ1-2; 7 bases fit TRBD1. V was pared by 5 bases and J by 6 bases, with 9 bases of the junction left unmatched. This CDR3 contains 14 residues. From germline, CDR1 is SGHVS and CDR2 FQNEAQ.

The rearrangement uses TRBV6-2 or TRBV6-3 and TRBJ2-3; D uncertain. The CDR3 is made up of 11 amino acids. V gave up 6 bases and J gave up 5 bases, with 6 bases separating them. The germline CDR1 and CDR2 sequences are MNHEY and SVGEGT. The CDR3 protein is CASSWLDTQYF. In nucleotides, the CDR3 is TGTGCCAGCAGCTGGCTAGATACGCAGTATTTT.

The rearrangement joins TRBV6-1 to TRBJ2-1, with D possibly being TRBD2 (5 bases). The CDR3 loop spans 14 amino acids. The V gene's germline CDR1 is MNHNS and CDR2 SASEGT. V lost 1 base and J lost 5, with 9 bases in between. The CDR3 here is CASSEGLANNEQFF. The DNA for the CDR3 is TGTGCCAGCAGTGAAGGCCTAGCCAACAATGAGCAGTTCTTC.

V gene TRBV9 combines with J gene TRBJ1-3; maybe TRBD1 (5 bases). Germline CDR1 SGDLS, CDR2 YYNGEE. The CDR3 spans 17 residues. Trimming took off 0 bases at V and 4 bases at J, with 17 bases between the two ends. Here the CDR3 reads CASSVVEAQGTGNTIYF. CDR3 DNA: TGTGCCAGCAGCGTAGTAGAAGCCCAAGGGACGGGAAACACCATATATTTT.

The chain joins TRBV29-1 to TRBJ2-3; 9 bases fit TRBD1. Trimming cost V 6 bases and J 3 bases; bases outside gene matches: 10. The CDR3 is 15 amino acids. The V gene's germline CDR1 is SQVTM and CDR2 ANQGSEA. Here the CDR3 reads CSVRKDRGGTDTQYF. The CDR3 DNA reads as TGCAGCGTGAGAAAGGACAGGGGAGGGACAGATACGCAGTATTTT.